This T cell receptor beta chain is from a study of chemoradiotherapy in HPV16-positive cancers. Per the germline V gene, CDR1 is LGHNA and CDR2 is YSLEER. Trimming cost V 0 bases and J 7 bases, with 15 bases left between them. This CDR3 has 15 residues. The protocol was immunoSEQ multiplex PCR, while the TCRdb copy is restricted to in-frame clones and leaves out a portion. Among about 17,000 clones listed, more than 85% were seen once. The chain employs TRBV4-3 and TRBJ1-2; a possible D gene is TRBD1 (5 bases). Sample: blood, taken from a patient who underwent chemoradiotherapy. The source of this sequence is a human donor with HPV-associated anogenital cancer. The CDR3 DNA reads as TGCGCCAGCAGCCAAGAACGAGACAGTTTCGGTGGCTACACCTTC. Residues: CASSQERDSFGGYTF.